This TCR beta chain was observed in a study of neurological immune-mediated disorders. Time point noted: longitudinal time-point 1 (baseline). From germline, CDR1 is MNHEY and CDR2 SVGAGI. V lost 6 bases and J lost 0, with 21 bases in between. The CDR3 is 19 residues long. This clonotype was detected ten times or more. TCRdb recomputed calls from the 5' RACE reads with MiXCR, one row per CDR3 protein. The profile shows about 49,000 distinct CDR3 sequences, 10% of them singletons. The sequencing input was PBMCs. This clonotype was obtained from a woman between 40 and 55 years old in good health. The V call is TRBV6-5, the J call TRBJ1-6; D is ambiguous. The CDR3 sequence: CASSLYSSAVSSYNSPLHF. The DNA for the CDR3 is TGTGCCAGCAGCCTTTACAGTTCTGCGGTGAGCTCCTATAATTCACCCCTCCACTTT.